Presented here are 23 T cell receptor beta chains from one specimen sequenced in a study of T-cell memory formation after mild COVID-19. TCRdb called the 5' RACE reads again in MiXCR, with one record for every CDR3 protein. This sample has about 560,000 distinct CDR3 sequences, with 15% to 20% found just once. The sequencing input was PBMCs or a T cell subset sorted from them (not recorded which). All receptors derive from an adult woman who had mild COVID-19 (a few samples of this study predate the infection). Cell type and time point are not known.

This clonotype was picked up a small number of times. V usage is TRBV6-6 and J usage is TRBJ1-1; TRBD1 aligns across 8 bases. Germline lookup yields CDR1 MNHNY and CDR2 SVGAGI (reference sequence). V was pared by 6 bases and J by 4 bases, with 10 bases of the junction left unmatched. There are 15 residues in the CDR3. The CDR3 DNA is TGTGCCAGCAGGAAGAAGACAGGGGTTTCCACTGAAGCTTTCTTT. It is translated as CASRKKTGVSTEAFF.

V gene TRBV24-1 combines with J gene TRBJ2-1; the match to TRBD2 covers 13 bases. V shed 4 bases and J 7 bases; nucleotides not matched to a gene: 12. The germline CDR1 and CDR2 sequences are KGHDR and SFDVKD. This CDR3 spans 18 amino acids. As DNA, the CDR3 is TGTGCCACCAGTGAGCCGTCCCAAGGACTAGCGGGAGCTAATGAGCAGTTCTTC. It specifies CATSEPSQGLAGANEQFF.

This chain links TRBV12-3 or TRBV12-4 with TRBJ1-5; D possibly corresponds to TRBD1 (6 bases). CDR3 length: 13 residues. Deletions cut 6 bases from V and 3 bases from J, with 9 bases between. CDR3: CASRRDTNQPQHF. As DNA, the CDR3 is TGTGCCAGCAGGCGGGACACCAATCAGCCCCAGCATTTT.

Only a few counts were recorded for this clonotype. The genes are TRBV10-3 and TRBJ2-3; D might be TRBD1 (6 bases). Trimming removed 4 bases from V and 1 base from J, with 6 bases in between. Per the germline V gene, CDR1 is ENHRY and CDR2 is SYGVKD. The CDR3 spans 13 residues. The chain's CDR3 is CAISAGGTDTQYF. In nucleotides, the CDR3 is TGTGCCATCAGTGCAGGGGGCACAGATACGCAGTATTTT.

The chain uses TRBV29-1 and TRBJ2-5; no clear D gene. The V gene lost 7 bases and the J gene lost 0 bases, with 12 bases spanning the gap. Looked up from germline, CDR1 is SQVTM and CDR2 is ANQGSEA. The CDR3 length is 13 residues. The DNA of the CDR3 is TGCAGCGGCGACTCAGCGAACCAAGAGACCCAGTACTTC. It is translated as CSGDSANQETQYF.

J is TRBJ1-5 and V is TRBV18; 7 bases fit TRBD1. The germline gives CDR1 KGHSH, CDR2 LQKENI. CDR3 size: 13 residues. Trimming removed 3 bases from V and 8 bases from J; junction bases left unmatched: 4. The CDR3 reads CASSPDRAKPQHF. CDR3 in DNA: TGTGCCAGCTCACCTGACAGGGCTAAGCCCCAGCATTTT.

The gene calls are TRBV7-3 and TRBJ2-3; D may be TRBD2 (6 bases). The germline CDR1 and CDR2 sequences are SGHTA and FQGTGA. Trimming took off 5 bases at V and 6 bases at J, with 12 bases between the two ends. CDR3 length equals 13 residues. DNA for the CDR3: TGTGCCAGCAGCGTACTAGCAACCGATACGCAGTATTTT. Its protein is CASSVLATDTQYF.

Of note for this clonotype: A much larger clonotype is one base distant, so this may be a read error. The gene calls are TRBV11-2 and TRBJ2-6; D call uncertain. This CDR3 is built from 14 residues. V lost 3 bases to trimming and J lost 0 bases, with 3 bases between them. In germline, CDR1 is SGHAT, CDR2 FQNNGV. The CDR3 DNA is TGTGCCAGCAGCTTCGCCTCTGGGGCCAACGTCCTGACTTTC. Protein product: CASSFASGANVLTF.

Only a few counts were recorded for this clonotype. This sequence joins TRBV20-1 and TRBJ1-3; D gene ambiguous. This CDR3 is 13 amino acids long. From germline, CDR1 is DFQATT and CDR2 SNEGSKA (reference sequence). Trimming pared 3 bases from V and 4 bases from J, leaving 10 bases between. The CDR3 loop reads CSARRTHGNTIYF. In nucleotides, the CDR3 is TGCAGTGCTAGGCGGACCCACGGAAACACCATATATTTT.

The CDR3, as DNA: TGTGCCAGCAGTTACTCGATAGGGGGCTCTGGAAACACCATATATTTT. Residues: CASSYSIGGSGNTIYF. This chain links TRBV6-5 with TRBJ1-3; tentative D call: TRBD1 (6 bases). This CDR3 contains 16 residues. V was trimmed by 0 bases and J by 0 bases, leaving 9 bases between them. Germline loops: CDR1 MNHEY, CDR2 SVGAGI.

This clonotype has only a few counts. The rearrangement uses TRBV6-2 or TRBV6-3 and TRBJ2-2, with 8 bases that match TRBD2. V lost 5 bases, J lost 4 bases, and 12 bases stayed unmatched. The CDR3 contains 17 residues. Germline CDR1 and CDR2: MNHEY and SVGEGT. DNA of the CDR3: TGTGCCAGCAGTATCACAGCTAGCGGGCTGGGCACCGGGGAGCTGTTTTTT. Translated, it gives CASSITASGLGTGELFF.

Ten or more counts support this clonotype. The chain carries TRBV2 and TRBJ2-1; D not resolved. CDR3 length: 12 residues. Trimming cost V 5 bases and J 7 bases, with 9 bases left between them. Germline CDR1 is SNHLY and CDR2 is FYNNEI. The CDR3 DNA reads TGTGCCAGCAGTCCGGGTAGAAATGAGCAGTTCTTC. Protein: CASSPGRNEQFF.

In its sample, this clonotype was seen a few times. The chain has TRBV5-1 and TRBJ2-2; 10 bases line up with TRBD1. V was pared by 0 bases and J by 5 bases, with 10 bases of the junction left unmatched. This CDR3 has 18 amino acids. Germline assignment: CDR1 SGHRS and CDR2 YFSETQ. The chain's CDR3 is CASSLGHRDRGKTGELFF. CDR3 DNA: TGCGCCAGCAGCTTGGGACACCGGGACAGGGGAAAAACCGGGGAGCTGTTTTTT.

This clonotype was counted between two and nine times. Written as DNA, the CDR3 is TGTGCCAGCAGCCAAACAGGGAGCATTCAGTACTTC. Amino acids: CASSQTGSIQYF. The chain recombines TRBV3-1 with TRBJ2-4, with D possibly being TRBD1 (6 bases). Germline V gene sequence: CDR1 LGHDT, CDR2 YNNKEL (reference sequence). The CDR3 sequence is 12 residues long. With 2 bases removed from V and 9 bases from J, the gap between germline ends came to 8 bases.

The chain recombines TRBV18 with TRBJ1-5; D possibly corresponds to TRBD1 (5 bases). The V end was cut by 4 bases, the J end by 3 bases, with 10 bases between. The CDR3 runs to 14 residues. Germline V gives CDR1 KGHSH, CDR2 LQKENI. The DNA of the CDR3 is TGTGCCAGCTCACTACAGGAGTCCAATCAGCCCCAGCATTTT. This encodes CASSLQESNQPQHF.

This clonotype was seen repeatedly, ten times or more. V is TRBV5-5 and J is TRBJ1-4; no firm D call. The germline V and J ends were trimmed by 2 bases and 8 bases, with 4 bases remaining between them. Germline V lookup: CDR1 SGHKS, CDR2 YYEKEE (reference sequence). This CDR3 has 11 amino acids. The CDR3 here is CASSFGEKLFF. The DNA for the CDR3 is TGTGCCAGCAGCTTTGGGGAAAAACTGTTTTTT.

V gene TRBV20-1 combines with J gene TRBJ2-1; no clear D. This CDR3 region has 15 residues. The V gene lost 1 base and the J gene lost 6 bases, with 16 bases spanning the gap. Per germline, CDR1 DFQATT and CDR2 SNEGSKA (reference sequence). This CDR3 is CSARGLAAKGNEQFF. The CDR3 region has the DNA TGCAGTGCTAGAGGGCTGGCAGCCAAGGGCAATGAGCAGTTCTTC.

The chain combines TRBV7-6 with TRBJ2-7; 8 bases are shared with TRBD1. CDR1 and CDR2 (germline): SGHVS, FNYEAQ. The CDR3 is 16 residues long. The V gene end was trimmed by 5 bases and the J gene end by 4 bases; junction bases not matched to a gene: 13. The CDR3 nucleotides read TGTGCCAGCAGCCCAAGGACAGGGAGAGGGAGTTACGAGCAGTACTTC. Protein sequence: CASSPRTGRGSYEQYF. The whole variable domain, filled in from reference TRBV7-6 and TRBJ2-7, reads GAGVSQSPRYKVTKRGQDVALRCDPISGHVSLYWYRQALGQGPEFLTYFNYEAQQDKSGLPNDRFSAERPEGSISTLTIQRTEQRDSAMYRCASSPRTGRGSYEQYFGPGTRLTVT.

The chain has TRBV15 and TRBJ2-3; 11 bases map to TRBD2. Germline-derived CDR1 and CDR2 are LNHNV and YYDKDF (reference sequence). The junction had 8 bases not matched to a gene; V was cut back by 0 bases and J by 0 bases. The CDR3 is 19 residues long. The CDR3 region has the DNA TGTGCCACCAGCAGAGATCACCGACTAGCGGGGAGGAGCACAGATACGCAGTATTTT. As protein: CATSRDHRLAGRSTDTQYF.

This clonotype showed up just a few times. V and J are TRBV15 and TRBJ2-2, with TRBD2 identical over 10 bases. Germline-derived CDR1 and CDR2 are LNHNV and YYDKDF (reference sequence). J was trimmed by 4 bases and V by 3 bases; bases with no gene match: 8. This CDR3 is built from 17 residues. The CDR3 reads CATSRKAGGPSTGELFF. The DNA of the CDR3 is TGTGCCACCAGCAGGAAAGCGGGAGGGCCATCCACCGGGGAGCTGTTTTTT.

The chain combines TRBV7-6 with TRBJ1-5; D is possibly TRBD1 (6 bases). This CDR3 is built from 15 residues. V was clipped by 2 bases and J by 0 bases, with 8 bases between them. Per germline, CDR1 SGHVS and CDR2 FNYEAQ. The CDR3 nucleotides read TGTGCCAGCAGCTTAAACAGGGATAGCAATCAGCCCCAGCATTTT. It encodes CASSLNRDSNQPQHF.

V usage is TRBV12-3 or TRBV12-4 and J usage is TRBJ2-1; no definite D call. This CDR3 comprises 12 residues. Trimming took off 2 bases at V and 10 bases at J, with 9 bases between the two ends. CDR3 DNA sequence: TGTGCCAGCAGTTTAACGACCGTAGAGCAGTTCTTC. Translation gives CASSLTTVEQFF.

There are a few counts of this clonotype. V usage is TRBV5-1 and J usage is TRBJ1-5, with 7 bases aligning to TRBD1. The V segment lost 0 bases and the J segment 6 bases; nucleotides outside the gene matches: 6. Germline lookup yields CDR1 SGHRS and CDR2 YFSETQ. The length of the CDR3 is 15 residues. CDR3: CASSLGTGLSQPQHF. As DNA, the CDR3 is TGCGCCAGCAGCTTGGGGACAGGTTTAAGTCAGCCCCAGCATTTT.